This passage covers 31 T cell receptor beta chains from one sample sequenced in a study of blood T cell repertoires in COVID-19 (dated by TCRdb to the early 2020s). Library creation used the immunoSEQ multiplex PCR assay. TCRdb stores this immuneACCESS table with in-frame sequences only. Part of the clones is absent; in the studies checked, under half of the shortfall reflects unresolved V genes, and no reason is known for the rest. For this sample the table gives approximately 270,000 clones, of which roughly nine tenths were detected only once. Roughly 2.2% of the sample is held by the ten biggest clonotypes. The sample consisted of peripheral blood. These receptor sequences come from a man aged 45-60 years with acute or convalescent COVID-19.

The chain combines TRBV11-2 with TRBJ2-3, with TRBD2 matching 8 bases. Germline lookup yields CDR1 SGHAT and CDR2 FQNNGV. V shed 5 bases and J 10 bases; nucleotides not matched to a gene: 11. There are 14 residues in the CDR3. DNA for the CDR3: TGTGCCAGCAGCCCCTCGGGGGGGGCGGCGGCGCAGTATTTT. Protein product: CASSPSGGAAAQYF. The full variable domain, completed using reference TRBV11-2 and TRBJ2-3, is EAGVAQSPRYKIIEKRQSVAFWCNPISGHATLYWYQQILGQGPKLLIQFQNNGVVDDSQLPKDRFSAERLKGVDSTLKIQPAKLEDSAVYLCASSPSGGAAAQYFGPGTRLTVL.

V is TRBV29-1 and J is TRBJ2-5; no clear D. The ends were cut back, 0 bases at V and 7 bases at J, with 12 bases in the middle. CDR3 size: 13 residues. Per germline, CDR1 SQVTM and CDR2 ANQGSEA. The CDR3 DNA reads TGCAGCGTTGAAGATCTTCATTCCAGGACCCAGTACTTC. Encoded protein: CSVEDLHSRTQYF.

The CDR3 loop is CASSLEAGANTGELFF. Here the CDR3 DNA reads TGCGCCAGCAGCTTGGAAGCGGGTGCGAACACCGGGGAGCTGTTTTTT. This rearrangement joins TRBV5-1 to TRBJ2-2; D might be TRBD2 (6 bases). The germline CDR1 and CDR2 sequences are SGHRS and YFSETQ. V was shortened by 0 bases and J by 0 bases, with 9 bases between the two germline ends. This CDR3 is 16 amino acids long. The variable domain in full, completed from reference TRBV5-1 and TRBJ2-2, reads KAGVTQTPRYLIKTRGQQVTLSCSPISGHRSVSWYQQTPGQGLQFLFEYFSETQRNKGNFPGRFSGRQFSNSRSEMNVSTLELGDSALYLCASSLEAGANTGELFFGEGSRLTVL.

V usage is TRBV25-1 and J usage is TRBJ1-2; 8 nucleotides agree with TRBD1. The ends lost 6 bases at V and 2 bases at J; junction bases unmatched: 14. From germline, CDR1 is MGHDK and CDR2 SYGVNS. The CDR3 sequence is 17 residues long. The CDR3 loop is CASSPAGTGPENYGYTF. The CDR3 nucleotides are TGTGCCAGCAGCCCAGCCGGGACAGGCCCGGAGAACTATGGCTACACCTTC.

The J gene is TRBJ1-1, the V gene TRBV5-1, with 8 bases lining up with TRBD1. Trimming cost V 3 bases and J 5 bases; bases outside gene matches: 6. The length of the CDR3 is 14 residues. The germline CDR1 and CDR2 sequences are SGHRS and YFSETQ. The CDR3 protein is CASSSQGARTEAFF. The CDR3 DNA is TGCGCCAGCAGCTCGCAGGGGGCTCGGACTGAAGCTTTCTTT.

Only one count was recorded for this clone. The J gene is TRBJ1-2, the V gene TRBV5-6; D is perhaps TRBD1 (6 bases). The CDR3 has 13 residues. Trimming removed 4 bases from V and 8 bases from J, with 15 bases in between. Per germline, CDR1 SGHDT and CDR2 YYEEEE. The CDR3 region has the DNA TGTGCCAGCAGCACCGGACAGCTTGGAGGCTACACCTTC. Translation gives CASSTGQLGGYTF.

The CDR3 reads CSVVRGLSTEAFF. CDR3 nucleotide sequence: TGCAGCGTTGTTAGAGGGTTGAGCACTGAAGCTTTCTTT. The chain combines TRBV29-1 with TRBJ1-1, with unresolved D. V was cut by 4 bases and J by 4 bases, with 13 bases left in between. Germline V gene lookup returns CDR1 SQVTM and CDR2 ANQGSEA. This CDR3 spans 13 amino acids.

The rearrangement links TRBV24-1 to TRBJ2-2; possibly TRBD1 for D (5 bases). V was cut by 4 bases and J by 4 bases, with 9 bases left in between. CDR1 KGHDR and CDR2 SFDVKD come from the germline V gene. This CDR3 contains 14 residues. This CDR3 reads CATSDFDSTGELFF. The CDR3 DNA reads TGTGCCACCAGTGACTTCGACAGCACCGGGGAGCTGTTTTTT.

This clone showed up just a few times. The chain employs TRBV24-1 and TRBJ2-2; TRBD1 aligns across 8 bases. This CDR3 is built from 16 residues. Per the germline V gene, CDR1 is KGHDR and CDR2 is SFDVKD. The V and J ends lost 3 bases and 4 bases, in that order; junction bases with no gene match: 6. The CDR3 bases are TGTGCCACCAGTGATCCGGACAGGGATGGCACCGGGGAGCTGTTTTTT. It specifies CATSDPDRDGTGELFF.

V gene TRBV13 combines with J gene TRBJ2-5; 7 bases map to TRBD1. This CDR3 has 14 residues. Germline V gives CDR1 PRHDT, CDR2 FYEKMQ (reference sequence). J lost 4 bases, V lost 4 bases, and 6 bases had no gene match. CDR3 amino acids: CASSSQGTGETQYF. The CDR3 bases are TGTGCCAGCAGCTCACAGGGGACGGGAGAGACCCAGTACTTC.

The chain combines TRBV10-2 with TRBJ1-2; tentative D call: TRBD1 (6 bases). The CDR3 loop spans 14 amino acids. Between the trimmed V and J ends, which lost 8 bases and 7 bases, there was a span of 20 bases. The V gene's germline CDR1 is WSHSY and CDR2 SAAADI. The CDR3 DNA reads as TGCGCCAGCGTTTCAACAGGGAGTAACGGTGGCTACACCTTC. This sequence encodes CASVSTGSNGGYTF.

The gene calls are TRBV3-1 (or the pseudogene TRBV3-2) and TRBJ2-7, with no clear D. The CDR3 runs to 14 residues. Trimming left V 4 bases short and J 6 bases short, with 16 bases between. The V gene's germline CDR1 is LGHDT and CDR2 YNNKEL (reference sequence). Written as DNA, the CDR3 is TGTGCCAGCAGCCGAACTCCGGGTCCCGGCGAGCAGTACTTC. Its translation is CASSRTPGPGEQYF.

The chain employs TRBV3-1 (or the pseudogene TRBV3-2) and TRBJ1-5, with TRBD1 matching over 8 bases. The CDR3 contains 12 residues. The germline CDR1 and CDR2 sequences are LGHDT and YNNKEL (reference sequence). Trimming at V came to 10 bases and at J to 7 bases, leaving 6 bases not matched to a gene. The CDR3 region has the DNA TGTGCCACGGGACAGGCTGGGCAGCCCCAGCATTTT. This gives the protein CATGQAGQPQHF.

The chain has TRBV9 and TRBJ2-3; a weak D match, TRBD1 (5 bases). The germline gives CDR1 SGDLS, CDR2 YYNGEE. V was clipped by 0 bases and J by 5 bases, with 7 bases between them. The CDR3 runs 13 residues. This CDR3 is CASSVGQGDTQYF. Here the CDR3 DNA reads TGTGCCAGCAGCGTAGGTCAGGGAGATACGCAGTATTTT.

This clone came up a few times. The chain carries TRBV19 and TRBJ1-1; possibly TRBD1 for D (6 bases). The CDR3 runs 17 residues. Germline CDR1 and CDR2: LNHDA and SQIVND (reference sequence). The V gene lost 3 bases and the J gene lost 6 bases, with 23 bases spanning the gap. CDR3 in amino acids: CASSIRDYGRGGAEAFF. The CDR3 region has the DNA TGTGCCAGTAGTATTAGAGATTATGGTCGGGGGGGCGCTGAAGCTTTCTTT. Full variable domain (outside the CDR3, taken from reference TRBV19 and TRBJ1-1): DGGITQSPKYLFRKEGQNVTLSCEQNLNHDAMYWYRQDPGQGLRLIYYSQIVNDFQKGDIAEGYSVSREKKESFPLTVTSAQKNPTAFYLCASSIRDYGRGGAEAFFGQGTRLTVV.

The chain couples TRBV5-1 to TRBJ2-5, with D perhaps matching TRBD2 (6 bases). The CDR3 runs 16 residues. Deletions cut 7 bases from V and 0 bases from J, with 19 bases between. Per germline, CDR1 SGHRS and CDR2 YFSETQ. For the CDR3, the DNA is TGCGCCAGCGCCGGGCCGTCCGGGGGACACCAAGAGACCCAGTACTTC. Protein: CASAGPSGGHQETQYF.

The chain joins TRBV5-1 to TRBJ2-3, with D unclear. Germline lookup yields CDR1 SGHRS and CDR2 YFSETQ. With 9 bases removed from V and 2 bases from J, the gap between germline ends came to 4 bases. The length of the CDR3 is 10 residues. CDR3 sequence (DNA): TGCGCCACTATCACAGATACGCAGTATTTT. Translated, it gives CATITDTQYF.

The CDR3 DNA follows: TGTGCCAGCAGCTTAACGTCCGGGACAGGGGACGAGCAGTACTTC. Protein: CASSLTSGTGDEQYF. This chain links TRBV7-3 with TRBJ2-7, with TRBD1 matching over 10 bases. V lost 0 bases, J lost 5 bases, and 4 bases stayed unmatched. CDR3 length: 15 amino acids. CDR1 and CDR2 (germline): SGHTA, FQGTGA. The whole variable domain, remainder taken from reference TRBV7-3 and TRBJ2-7, is GAGVSQTPSNKVTEKGKYVELRCDPISGHTALYWYRQSLGQGPEFLIYFQGTGAADDSGLPNDRFFAVRPEGSVSTLKIQRTERGDSAVYLCASSLTSGTGDEQYFGPGTRLTVT.

CDR3 sequence reads: CASSMSRGETQYF. DNA for the CDR3: TGTGCCAGTAGTATGTCAAGGGGTGAGACCCAGTACTTC. The chain has TRBV19 and TRBJ2-5, with a weak D call TRBD1 (5 bases). The CDR3 sequence is 13 residues long. Per germline, CDR1 LNHDA and CDR2 SQIVND (reference sequence). V dropped 3 bases and J dropped 5 bases, with 10 bases sitting between them.

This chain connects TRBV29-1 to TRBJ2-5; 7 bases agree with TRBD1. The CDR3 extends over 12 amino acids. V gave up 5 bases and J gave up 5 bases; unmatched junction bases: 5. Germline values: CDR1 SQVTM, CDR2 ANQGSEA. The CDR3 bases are TGCAGCGTTTACAGGGGTTCGGAGACCCAGTACTTC. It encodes CSVYRGSETQYF.

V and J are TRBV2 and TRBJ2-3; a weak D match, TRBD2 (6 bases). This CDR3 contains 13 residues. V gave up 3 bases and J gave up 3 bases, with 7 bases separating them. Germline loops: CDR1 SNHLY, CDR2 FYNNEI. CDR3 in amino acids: CASSEGGTDTQYF. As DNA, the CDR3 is TGTGCCAGCAGTGAGGGGGGAACAGATACGCAGTATTTT.

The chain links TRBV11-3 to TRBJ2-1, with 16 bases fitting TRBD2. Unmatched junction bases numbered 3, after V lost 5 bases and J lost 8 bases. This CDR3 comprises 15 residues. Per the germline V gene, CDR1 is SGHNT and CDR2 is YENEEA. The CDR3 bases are TGTGCCAGCAGCCCCGGGACTAGCGGGGGGGATGAGCAGTTCTTC. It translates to CASSPGTSGGDEQFF.

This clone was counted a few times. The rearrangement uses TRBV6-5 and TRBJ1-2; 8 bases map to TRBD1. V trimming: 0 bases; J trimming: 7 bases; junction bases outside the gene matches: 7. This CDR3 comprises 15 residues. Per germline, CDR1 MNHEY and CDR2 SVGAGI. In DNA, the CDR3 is TGTGCCAGCAGTTACTCAGGGACAGGAGGGAGTGGCTACACCTTC. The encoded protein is CASSYSGTGGSGYTF.

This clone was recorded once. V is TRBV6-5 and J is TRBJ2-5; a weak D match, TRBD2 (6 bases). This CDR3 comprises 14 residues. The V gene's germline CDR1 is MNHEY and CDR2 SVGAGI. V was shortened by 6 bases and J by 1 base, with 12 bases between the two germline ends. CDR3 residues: CASRPGDRQETQYF. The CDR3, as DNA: TGTGCCAGCAGGCCGGGGGACCGCCAAGAGACCCAGTACTTC.

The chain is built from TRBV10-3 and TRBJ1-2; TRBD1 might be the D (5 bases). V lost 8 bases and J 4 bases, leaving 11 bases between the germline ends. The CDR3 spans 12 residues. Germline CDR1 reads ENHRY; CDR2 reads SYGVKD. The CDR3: CAIGGTVYGYTF. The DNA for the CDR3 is TGTGCCATCGGGGGGACGGTCTATGGCTACACCTTC.

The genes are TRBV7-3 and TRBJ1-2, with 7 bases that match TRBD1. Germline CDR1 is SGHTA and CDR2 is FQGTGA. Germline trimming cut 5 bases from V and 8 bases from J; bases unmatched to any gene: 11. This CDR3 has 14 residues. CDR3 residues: CASSGGGTGEGYTF. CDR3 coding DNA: TGTGCCAGCAGCGGGGGTGGAACAGGGGAAGGCTACACCTTC.

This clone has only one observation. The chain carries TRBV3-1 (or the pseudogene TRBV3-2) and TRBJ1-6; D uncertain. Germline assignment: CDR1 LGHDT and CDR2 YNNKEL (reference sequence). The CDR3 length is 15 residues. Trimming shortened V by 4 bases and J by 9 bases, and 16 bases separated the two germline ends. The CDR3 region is CASSPRGREVSPLHF. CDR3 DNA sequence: TGTGCCAGCAGCCCCCGCGGGAGGGAAGTTTCACCCCTCCACTTT.

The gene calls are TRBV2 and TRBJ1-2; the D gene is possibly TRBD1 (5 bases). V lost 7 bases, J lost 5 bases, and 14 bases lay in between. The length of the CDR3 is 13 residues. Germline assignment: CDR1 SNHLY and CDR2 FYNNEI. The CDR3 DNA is TGTGCCAGCACTTCAGGGAGGTTATATGGCTACACCTTC. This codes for CASTSGRLYGYTF.

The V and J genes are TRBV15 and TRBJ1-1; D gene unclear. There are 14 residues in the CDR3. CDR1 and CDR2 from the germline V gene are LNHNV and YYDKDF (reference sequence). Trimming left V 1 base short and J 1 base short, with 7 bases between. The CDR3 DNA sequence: TGTGCCACCAGCAGAGGACTTGGGAACACTGAAGCTTTCTTT. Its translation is CATSRGLGNTEAFF.

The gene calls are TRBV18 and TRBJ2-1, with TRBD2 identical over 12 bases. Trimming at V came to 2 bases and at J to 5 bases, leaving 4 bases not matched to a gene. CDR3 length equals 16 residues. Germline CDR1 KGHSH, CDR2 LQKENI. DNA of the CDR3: TGTGCCAGCTCACCAGGTCGGACTAGCGGGGACAATGAGCAGTTCTTC. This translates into CASSPGRTSGDNEQFF.

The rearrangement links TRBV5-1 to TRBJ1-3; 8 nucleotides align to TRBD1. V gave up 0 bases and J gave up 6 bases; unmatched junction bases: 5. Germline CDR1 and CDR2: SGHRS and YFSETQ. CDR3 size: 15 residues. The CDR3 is CASSLGTGPENTIYF. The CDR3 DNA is TGCGCCAGCAGCTTGGGGACAGGGCCGGAAAACACCATATATTTT.